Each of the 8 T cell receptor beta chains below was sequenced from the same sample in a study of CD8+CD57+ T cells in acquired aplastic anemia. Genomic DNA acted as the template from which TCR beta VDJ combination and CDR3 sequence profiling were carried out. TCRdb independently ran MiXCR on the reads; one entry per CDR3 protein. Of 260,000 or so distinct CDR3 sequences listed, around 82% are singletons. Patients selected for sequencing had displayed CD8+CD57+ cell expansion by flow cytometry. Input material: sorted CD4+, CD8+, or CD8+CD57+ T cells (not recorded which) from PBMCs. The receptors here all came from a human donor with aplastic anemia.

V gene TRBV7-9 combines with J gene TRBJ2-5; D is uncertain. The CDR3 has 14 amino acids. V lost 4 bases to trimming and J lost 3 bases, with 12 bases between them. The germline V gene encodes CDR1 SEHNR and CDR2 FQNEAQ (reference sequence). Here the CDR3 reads CASSYDWSKETQYF. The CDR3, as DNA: TGTGCCAGCAGCTACGACTGGAGCAAAGAGACCCAGTACTTC.

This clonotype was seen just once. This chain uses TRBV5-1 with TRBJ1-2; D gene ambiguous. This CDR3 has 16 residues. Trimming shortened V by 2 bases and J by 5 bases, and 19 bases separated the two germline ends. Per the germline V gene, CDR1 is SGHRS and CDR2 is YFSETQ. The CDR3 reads CASSFQRSGRVYGYTF. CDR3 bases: TGCGCCAGCAGCTTTCAAAGAAGCGGGCGCGTATATGGCTACACCTTC.

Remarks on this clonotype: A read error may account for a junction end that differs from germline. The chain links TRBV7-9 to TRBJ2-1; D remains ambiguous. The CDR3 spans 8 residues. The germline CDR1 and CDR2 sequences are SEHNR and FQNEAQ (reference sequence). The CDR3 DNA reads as TGTGCCAGCATTCCCCTTTTATTC. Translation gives CASIPLLF.

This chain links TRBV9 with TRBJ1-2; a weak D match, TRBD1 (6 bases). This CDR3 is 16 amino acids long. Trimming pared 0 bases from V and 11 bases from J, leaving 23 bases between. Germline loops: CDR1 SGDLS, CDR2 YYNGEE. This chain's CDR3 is CASSVGGRQAYTEYTF. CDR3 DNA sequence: TGTGCCAGCAGCGTAGGAGGAAGACAGGCCTACACTGAATACACCTTC.

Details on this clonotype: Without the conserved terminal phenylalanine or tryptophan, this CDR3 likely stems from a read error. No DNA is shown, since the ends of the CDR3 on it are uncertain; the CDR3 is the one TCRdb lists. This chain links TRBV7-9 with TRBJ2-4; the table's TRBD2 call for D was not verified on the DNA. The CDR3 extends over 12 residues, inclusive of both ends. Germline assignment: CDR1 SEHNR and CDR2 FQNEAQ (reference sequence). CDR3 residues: CASSFHRSGRYV.

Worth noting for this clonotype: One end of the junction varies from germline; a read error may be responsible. The CDR3: CASSLGSLTDTQYF. DNA of the CDR3: TGTGCTAGCAGCTTAGGGTCCCTCACAGATACGCAGTATTTT. The chain links TRBV7-7 to TRBJ2-3; D ambiguous. Germline V gives CDR1 SSHAT, CDR2 FNYEAQ (reference sequence). The CDR3 has 14 amino acids.

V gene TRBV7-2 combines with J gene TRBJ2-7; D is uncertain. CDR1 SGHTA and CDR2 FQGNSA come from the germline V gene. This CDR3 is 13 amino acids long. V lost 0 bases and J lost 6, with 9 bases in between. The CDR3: CASSLARLSEQYF. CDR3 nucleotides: TGTGCCAGCAGCTTAGCGCGTCTCAGCGAGCAGTACTTC.

In nucleotides, the CDR3 is TGTGCCAGCAGCTTAGGGAATCCGAGCAATCAGCCCCAGCATTTT. Amino acids: CASSLGNPSNQPQHF. The rearrangement joins TRBV7-2 to TRBJ1-5; D is unclear. This CDR3 comprises 15 residues. Trimming shortened V by 1 base and J by 1 base, and 8 bases separated the two germline ends. Germline values: CDR1 SGHTA, CDR2 FQGNSA. Full variable domain (missing parts from reference TRBV7-2 and TRBJ1-5): GAGVSQSPSNKVTEKGKDVELRCDPISGHTALYWYRQSLGQGLEFLIYFQGNSAPDKSGLPSDRFSAERTGGSVSTLTIQRTQQEDSAVYLCASSLGNPSNQPQHFGDGTRLSIL.